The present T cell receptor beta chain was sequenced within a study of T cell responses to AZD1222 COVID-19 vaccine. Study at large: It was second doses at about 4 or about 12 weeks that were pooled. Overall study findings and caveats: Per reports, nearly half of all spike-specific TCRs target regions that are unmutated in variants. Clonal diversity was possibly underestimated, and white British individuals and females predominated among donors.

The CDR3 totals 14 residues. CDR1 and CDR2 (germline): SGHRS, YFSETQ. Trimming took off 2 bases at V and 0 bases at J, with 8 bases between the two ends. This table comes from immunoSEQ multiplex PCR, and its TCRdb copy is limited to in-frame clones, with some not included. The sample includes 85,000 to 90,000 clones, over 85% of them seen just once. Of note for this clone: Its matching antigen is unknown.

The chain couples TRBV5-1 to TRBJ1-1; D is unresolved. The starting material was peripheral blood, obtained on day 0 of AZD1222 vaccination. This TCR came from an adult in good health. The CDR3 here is CASSLEVVNTEAFF. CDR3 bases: TGCGCCAGCAGCTTAGAGGTGGTGAACACTGAAGCTTTCTTT.